This T cell receptor beta chain was captured in a study of cytomegalovirus exposure and HLA in healthy donors. The CDR3 loop spans 17 amino acids. Per germline, CDR1 SEHNR and CDR2 FQNEAQ (reference sequence). Trimming cost V 5 bases and J 7 bases; bases outside gene matches: 10. PCR amplification relied on 60 Vbeta primers (plus 13 Jbeta primers). TCRdb keeps only in-frame clones here, not all; method: immunoSEQ multiplex PCR. This table holds 110,000 or so clones, about 76% found once. The table lists this clone with a count of one. Specimen: PBMCs. The rearrangement joins TRBV7-9 to TRBJ2-3; TRBD2 aligns across 15 bases. This receptor was identified in a woman under 40 in good health and CMV-seronegative. CDR3 amino acids: CASSTGLAGGPGNTQYF. CDR3 sequence (DNA): TGTGCCAGCAGCACCGGACTAGCGGGAGGGCCCGGTAATACGCAGTATTTT.